This TCR beta chain emerged from a study of T cell responses to AZD1222 COVID-19 vaccine. The overall study: Second-dose timings of about 4 or about 12 weeks were pooled. Study observations and caveats: Targeting of unmutated variant regions was reportedly seen in nearly half of spike-specific TCRs. Increased Spike-specific TCR breadth and depth were observed after two AZD1222 doses. Just a handful of AZD1222 recipients tested seropositive at baseline.

From germline, CDR1 is MDHEN and CDR2 SYDVKM. The CDR3 has 15 amino acids. V lost 10 bases to trimming and J lost 0 bases; unmatched junction nucleotides: 12. About this clone itself: No antigen is known for it.

Libraries were prepared by immunoSEQ multiplex PCR; TCRdb keeps only in-frame clonotypes and omits some of them. Here the sample spans roughly 160,000 clones, 80% to 90% being singletons. This sample comprised peripheral blood, obtained on day 0 of AZD1222 vaccination. The receptor's source is an adult in good health. The V and J genes are TRBV28 and TRBJ2-7, with 7 bases aligning to TRBD1. The CDR3 sequence is CATHVTGASSYEQYF. DNA for the CDR3: TGTGCCACCCATGTAACAGGGGCGAGCTCCTACGAGCAGTACTTC.